These 3 T cell receptor beta chains share one sample of origin, sequenced in a study of neoadjuvant anti-PD-1 for oral cavity cancer. Libraries were prepared by immunoSEQ multiplex PCR; TCRdb keeps only in-frame clonotypes and omits some of them. The sample lists about 72,000 clones; about 83% were seen once. The material was PBMCs, obtained before nivolumab (anti-PD-1) treatment. These receptors came from a person aged 35-79 years with oral cavity squamous cell carcinoma.

The chain links TRBV29-1 to TRBJ1-3; a possible D gene is TRBD1 (6 bases). Per germline, CDR1 SQVTM and CDR2 ANQGSEA. The CDR3 covers 14 residues. Trimming stripped 4 bases from V and 4 bases from J, with 14 bases between. CDR3 in amino acids: CSVGGGPRGNTIYF. The CDR3 DNA follows: TGCAGCGTTGGAGGGGGGCCTCGGGGAAACACCATATATTTT.

The chain uses TRBV5-8 and TRBJ2-1; 9 nucleotides match TRBD2. The V gene end was trimmed by 4 bases and the J gene end by 5 bases; junction bases not matched to a gene: 7. Looked up from germline, CDR1 is SGHTS and CDR2 is YDEGEE. The CDR3 consists of 15 residues. The CDR3 region is CASSRSASGNNEQFF. In DNA, the CDR3 is TGTGCCAGCAGCAGGAGCGCTAGCGGGAACAATGAGCAGTTCTTC.

This clone has just a few counts. This chain links TRBV28 with TRBJ1-1, with a possible D match to TRBD1 (6 bases). This CDR3 is 14 amino acids long. V was pared by 1 base and J by 8 bases, with 14 bases between. In germline, CDR1 is MDHEN, CDR2 SYDVKM. CDR3 nucleotides: TGTGCCAGCAGTTTATTGCAGGGGAGGTCGGAAGCTTTCTTT. Translated: CASSLLQGRSEAFF.